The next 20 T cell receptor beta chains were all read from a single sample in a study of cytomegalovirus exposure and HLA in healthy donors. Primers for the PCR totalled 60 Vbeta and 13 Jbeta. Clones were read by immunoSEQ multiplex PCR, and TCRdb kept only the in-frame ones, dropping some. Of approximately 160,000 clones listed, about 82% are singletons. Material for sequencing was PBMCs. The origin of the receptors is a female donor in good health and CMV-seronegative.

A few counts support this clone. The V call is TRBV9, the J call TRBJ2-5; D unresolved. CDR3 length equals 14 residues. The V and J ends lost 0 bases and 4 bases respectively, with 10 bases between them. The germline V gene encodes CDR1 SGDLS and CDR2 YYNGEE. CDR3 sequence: CASSVARLGETQYF. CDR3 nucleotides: TGTGCCAGCAGCGTAGCTAGGTTAGGAGAGACCCAGTACTTC.

CDR3 nucleotides: TGTGCCAGCACCCGGCTGGCGGTCTACACCGGGGAGCTGTTTTTT. Translation gives CASTRLAVYTGELFF. The chain carries TRBV7-9 and TRBJ2-2; no clear D. Germline-derived CDR1 and CDR2 are SEHNR and FQNEAQ (reference sequence). The CDR3 covers 15 residues. V was clipped by 7 bases and J by 3 bases, with 15 bases between them.

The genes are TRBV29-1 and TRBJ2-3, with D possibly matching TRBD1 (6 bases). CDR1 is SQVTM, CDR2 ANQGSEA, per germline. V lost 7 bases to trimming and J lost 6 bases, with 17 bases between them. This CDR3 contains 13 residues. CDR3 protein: CSAKPTGSDTQYF. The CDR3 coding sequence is TGCAGCGCCAAGCCAACAGGGTCGGATACGCAGTATTTT.

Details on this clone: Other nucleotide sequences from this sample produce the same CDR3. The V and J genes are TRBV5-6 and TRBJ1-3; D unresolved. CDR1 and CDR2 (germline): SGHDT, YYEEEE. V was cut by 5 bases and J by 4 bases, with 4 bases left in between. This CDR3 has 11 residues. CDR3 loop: CASSQGNTIYF. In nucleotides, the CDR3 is TGTGCCAGCAGTCAAGGAAACACCATATATTTT.

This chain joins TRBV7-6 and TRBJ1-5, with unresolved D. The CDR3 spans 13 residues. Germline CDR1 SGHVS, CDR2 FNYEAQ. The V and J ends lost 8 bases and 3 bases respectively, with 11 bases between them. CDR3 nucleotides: TGTGCCAGCGCCTCGGTCTTCAATCAGCCCCAGCATTTT. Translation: CASASVFNQPQHF.

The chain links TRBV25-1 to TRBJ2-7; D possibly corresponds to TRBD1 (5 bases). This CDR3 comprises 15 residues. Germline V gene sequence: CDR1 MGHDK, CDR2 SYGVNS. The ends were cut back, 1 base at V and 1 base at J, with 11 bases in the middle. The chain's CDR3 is CASSELQGSSYEQYF. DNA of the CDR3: TGTGCCAGCAGTGAATTGCAGGGATCTTCCTACGAGCAGTACTTC.

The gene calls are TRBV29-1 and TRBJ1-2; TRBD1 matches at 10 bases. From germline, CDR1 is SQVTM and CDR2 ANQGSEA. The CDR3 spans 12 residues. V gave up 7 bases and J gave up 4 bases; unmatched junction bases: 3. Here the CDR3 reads CSAGDRGYGYTF. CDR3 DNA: TGCAGCGCCGGGGACAGGGGCTATGGCTACACCTTC.

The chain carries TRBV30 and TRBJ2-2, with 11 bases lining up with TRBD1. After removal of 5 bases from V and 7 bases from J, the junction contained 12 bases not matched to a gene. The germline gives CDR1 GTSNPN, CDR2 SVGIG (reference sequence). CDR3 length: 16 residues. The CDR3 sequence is CAWCTGQGARGGELFF. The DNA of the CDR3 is TGTGCCTGGTGTACTGGACAGGGGGCTAGAGGCGGGGAGCTGTTTTTT.

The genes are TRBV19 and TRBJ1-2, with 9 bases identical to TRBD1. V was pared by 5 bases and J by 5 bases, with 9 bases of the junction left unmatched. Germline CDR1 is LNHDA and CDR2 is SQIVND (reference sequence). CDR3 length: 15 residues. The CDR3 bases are TGTGCCAGTAGTTCCACAGGGGGCCGGGAGTATGGCTACACCTTC. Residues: CASSSTGGREYGYTF.

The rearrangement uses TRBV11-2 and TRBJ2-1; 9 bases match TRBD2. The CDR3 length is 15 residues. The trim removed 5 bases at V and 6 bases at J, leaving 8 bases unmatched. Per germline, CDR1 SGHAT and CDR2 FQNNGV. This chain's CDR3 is CASSLQGGRGNEQFF. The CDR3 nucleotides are TGTGCCAGCAGCCTCCAAGGCGGGAGGGGCAATGAGCAGTTCTTC.

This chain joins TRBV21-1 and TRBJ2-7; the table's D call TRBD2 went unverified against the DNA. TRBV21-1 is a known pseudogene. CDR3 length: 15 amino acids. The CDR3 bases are TGTGCCAGCAAGGGGACCGGGACTAGTTGGTACGAGCAGTACTTC. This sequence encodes CASKGTGTSWYEQYF.

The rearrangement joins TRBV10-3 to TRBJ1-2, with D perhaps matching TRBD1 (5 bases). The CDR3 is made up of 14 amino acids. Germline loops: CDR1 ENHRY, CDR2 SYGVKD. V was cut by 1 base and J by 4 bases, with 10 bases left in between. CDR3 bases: TGTGCCATCAGTGAGTTGGACACGTTCTATGGCTACACCTTC. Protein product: CAISELDTFYGYTF.

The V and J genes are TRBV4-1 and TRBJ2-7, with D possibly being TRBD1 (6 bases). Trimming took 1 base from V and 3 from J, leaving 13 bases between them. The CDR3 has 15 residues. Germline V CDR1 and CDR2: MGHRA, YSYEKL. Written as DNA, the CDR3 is TGCGCCAGCAGCCAAGGGCTGGGGACACACTACGAGCAGTACTTC. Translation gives CASSQGLGTHYEQYF.

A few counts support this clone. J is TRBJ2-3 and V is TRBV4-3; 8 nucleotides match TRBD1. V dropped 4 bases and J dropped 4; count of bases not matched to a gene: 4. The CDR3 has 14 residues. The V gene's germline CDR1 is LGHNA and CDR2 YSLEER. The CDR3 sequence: CASSRYRGADTQYF. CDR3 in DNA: TGCGCCAGCAGCCGATACAGGGGGGCAGATACGCAGTATTTT.

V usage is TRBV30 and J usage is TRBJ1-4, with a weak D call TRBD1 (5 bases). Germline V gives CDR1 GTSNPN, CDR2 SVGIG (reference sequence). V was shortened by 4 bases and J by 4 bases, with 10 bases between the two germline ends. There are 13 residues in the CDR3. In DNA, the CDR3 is TGTGCCTGGAACTACAGGTTTAATGAAAAACTGTTTTTT. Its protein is CAWNYRFNEKLFF.

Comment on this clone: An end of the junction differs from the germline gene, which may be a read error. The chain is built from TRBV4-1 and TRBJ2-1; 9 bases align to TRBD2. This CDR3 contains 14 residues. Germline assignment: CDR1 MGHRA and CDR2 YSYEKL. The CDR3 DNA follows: TGCGCCAGCAGCCAAGACGGGACTAGCCACACCACGGTCTTC. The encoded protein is CASSQDGTSHTTVF.

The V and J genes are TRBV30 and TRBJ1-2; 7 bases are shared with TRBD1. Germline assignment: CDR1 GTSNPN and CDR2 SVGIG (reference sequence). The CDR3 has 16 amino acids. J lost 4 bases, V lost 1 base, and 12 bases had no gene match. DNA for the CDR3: TGTGCCTGGAGTGGGTGGATTAGGGGGCGAGTCTATGGCTACACCTTC. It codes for CAWSGWIRGRVYGYTF.

The CDR3 DNA follows: TGTGCCAGCAGCGAACCGGACTCCAACTCAAAGGGACTCCAGTTCTTC. Translating it yields CASSEPDSNSKGLQFF. This chain joins TRBV6-1 and TRBJ2-1, with a possible D match to TRBD2 (6 bases). Germline CDR1 and CDR2: MNHNS and SASEGT. The CDR3 length is 16 residues. The germline V and J ends were trimmed by 6 bases and 13 bases, with 28 bases remaining between them.

This CDR3 reads CASSKPTGTSGTDTQYF. The CDR3 DNA reads as TGTGCCAGCAGCAAACCCACCGGGACTAGCGGTACAGATACGCAGTATTTT. The V gene is TRBV7-3, the J gene TRBJ2-3, with 11 bases that match TRBD2. Germline lookup yields CDR1 SGHTA and CDR2 FQGTGA. The CDR3 sequence is 17 residues long. After removal of 5 bases from V and 3 bases from J, the junction contained 10 bases not matched to a gene.

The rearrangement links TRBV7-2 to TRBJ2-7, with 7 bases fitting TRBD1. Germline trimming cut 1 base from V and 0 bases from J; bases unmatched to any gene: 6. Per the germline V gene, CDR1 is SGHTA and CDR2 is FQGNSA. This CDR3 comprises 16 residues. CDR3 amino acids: CASSLVAGTASYEQYF. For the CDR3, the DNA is TGTGCCAGCAGCTTAGTTGCCGGGACAGCCTCCTACGAGCAGTACTTC.